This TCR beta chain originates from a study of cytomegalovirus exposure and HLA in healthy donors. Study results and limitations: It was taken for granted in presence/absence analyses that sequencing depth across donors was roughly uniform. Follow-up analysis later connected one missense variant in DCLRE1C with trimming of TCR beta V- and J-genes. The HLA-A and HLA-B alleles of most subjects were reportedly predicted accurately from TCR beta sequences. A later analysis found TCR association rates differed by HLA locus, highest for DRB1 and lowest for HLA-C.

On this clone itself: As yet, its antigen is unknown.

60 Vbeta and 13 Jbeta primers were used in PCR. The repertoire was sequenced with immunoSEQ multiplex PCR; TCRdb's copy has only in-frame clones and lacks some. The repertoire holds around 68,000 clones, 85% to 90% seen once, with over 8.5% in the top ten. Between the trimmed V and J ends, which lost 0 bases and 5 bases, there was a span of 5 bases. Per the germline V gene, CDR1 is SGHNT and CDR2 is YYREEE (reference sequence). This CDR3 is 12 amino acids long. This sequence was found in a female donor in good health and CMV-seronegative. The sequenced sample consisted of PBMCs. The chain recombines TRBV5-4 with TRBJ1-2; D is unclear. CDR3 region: CASSLDKYGYTF. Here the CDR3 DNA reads TGTGCCAGCAGCTTGGACAAATATGGCTACACCTTC.